This entry lists 21 T cell receptor beta chains sequenced from one sample in a study of blood T cell repertoires in COVID-19 (dated by TCRdb to about 2020). The library relied on the immunoSEQ multiplex PCR assay. TCRdb stores this immuneACCESS table with in-frame sequences only. Part of the clones is absent; in the studies checked, under half of the shortfall reflects unresolved V genes, and no reason is known for the rest. Recorded for this sample are roughly 200,000 clones; over 80% of them occurred a single time. Less than 1.5% of the sample rests with the top ten. Sequencing used PBMCs or T cells enriched from blood (not recorded which). These receptors all come from a man younger than 45 who had recovered from COVID-19.

This clone was recorded only once. The CDR3 sequence is CASSLSRDRVNTEAFF. The CDR3 DNA sequence: TGTGCCAGCTCACTCTCCCGGGACAGGGTAAACACTGAAGCTTTCTTT. J is TRBJ1-1 and V is TRBV18; TRBD1 matches 9 bases. Losses at the gene ends were 4 bases for V and 2 bases for J; bases not matched to a gene: 8. The CDR3 is 16 amino acids. Germline CDR1 is KGHSH and CDR2 is LQKENI.

The chain joins TRBV18 to TRBJ1-6, with a possible D match to TRBD1 (6 bases). CDR3 length equals 16 residues. Germline assignment: CDR1 KGHSH and CDR2 LQKENI. The V end was cut by 1 base, the J end by 6 bases, with 13 bases between. DNA of the CDR3: TGTGCCAGCTCACCACAGTCGGACAGATCTAATTCACCCCTCCACTTT. Its translation is CASSPQSDRSNSPLHF.

The chain employs TRBV28 and TRBJ2-7; 8 bases fit TRBD2. The germline gives CDR1 MDHEN, CDR2 SYDVKM. This CDR3 has 16 residues. Trimming cost V 1 base and J 3 bases; bases outside gene matches: 8. The CDR3 region is CASSLSHGRGDYEQYF. The CDR3 coding sequence is TGTGCCAGCAGTTTATCCCATGGGCGGGGGGACTACGAGCAGTACTTC.

The genes are TRBV9 and TRBJ1-3, with D perhaps TRBD1 (6 bases). The CDR3 has 16 amino acids. Trimming shortened V by 1 base and J by 1 base, and 12 bases separated the two germline ends. The germline V gene encodes CDR1 SGDLS and CDR2 YYNGEE. In nucleotides, the CDR3 is TGTGCCAGCAGCGTAAACAGGGTTCATTCTGGAAACACCATATATTTT. Translated: CASSVNRVHSGNTIYF.

The chain joins TRBV24-1 to TRBJ2-1; 8 bases align to TRBD2. CDR1 is KGHDR, CDR2 SFDVKD, per germline. The CDR3 has 17 residues. Trimming took 4 bases from V and 8 from J; bases not matched to a gene: 15. The CDR3 region has the DNA TGTGCCACCAGTGAAAACCCGGGACTAGTGGGTTCCGATGAGCAGTTCTTC. Residues: CATSENPGLVGSDEQFF.

This chain joins TRBV30 and TRBJ2-1, with no clear D. The germline CDR1 and CDR2 sequences are GTSNPN and SVGIG (reference sequence). V was clipped by 2 bases and J by 0 bases, with 17 bases between them. CDR3 length: 17 residues. The CDR3 loop is CAWSPPWAKSSYNEQFF. In DNA, the CDR3 is TGTGCCTGGAGTCCACCCTGGGCAAAGAGCTCCTACAATGAGCAGTTCTTC.

The J gene is TRBJ1-2, the V gene TRBV7-9; 8 positions agree with TRBD1. Germline CDR1 and CDR2: SEHNR and FQNEAQ (reference sequence). The CDR3 consists of 13 residues. The J segment lost 4 bases and the V segment lost 4 bases, leaving 2 bases of the junction unmatched. In nucleotides, the CDR3 is TGTGCCAGCAGCTACGGACAGGGCTATGGCTACACCTTC. The encoded protein is CASSYGQGYGYTF.

The chain links TRBV5-4 to TRBJ2-5; 11 bases are shared with TRBD2. Looked up from germline, CDR1 is SGHNT and CDR2 is YYREEE (reference sequence). V lost 3 bases, J lost 0 bases, and 4 bases stayed unmatched. The length of the CDR3 is 16 residues. CDR3 amino acids: CASSSWTSGYQETQYF. CDR3 bases: TGTGCCAGCAGCTCCTGGACTAGCGGGTACCAAGAGACCCAGTACTTC. Using reference TRBV5-4 and TRBJ2-5 for the parts outside the CDR3, the full variable domain is ETGVTQSPTHLIKTRGQQVTLRCSSQSGHNTVSWYQQALGQGPQFIFQYYREEENGRGNFPPRFSGLQFPNYSSELNVNALELDDSALYLCASSSWTSGYQETQYFGPGTRLLVL.

CDR3 sequence (DNA): TGTGCCAGCAGCCCAAGGCAGGCTATACTCTCTGGAAACACCATATATTTT. This sequence encodes CASSPRQAILSGNTIYF. The chain couples TRBV7-8 to TRBJ1-3; the D is unclear. From germline, CDR1 is SGHVS and CDR2 FQNEAQ. The CDR3 spans 17 residues. V shed 5 bases and J shed 0 bases, with 17 bases lying between them.

The chain couples TRBV4-3 to TRBJ2-4; 9 nucleotides agree with TRBD2. The V gene end was trimmed by 0 bases and the J gene end by 4 bases; junction bases not matched to a gene: 4. There are 16 residues in the CDR3. The germline CDR1 and CDR2 sequences are LGHNA and YSLEER. The CDR3 spells CASSQDLRGGKNIQYF. The DNA of the CDR3 is TGCGCCAGCAGCCAAGATTTGCGGGGGGGGAAAAACATTCAGTACTTC.

This rearrangement joins TRBV29-1 to TRBJ2-3, with a tentative D call TRBD2 (5 bases). Trimming took 3 bases from V and 5 from J, leaving 21 bases between them. This CDR3 has 16 residues. CDR1 is SQVTM, CDR2 ANQGSEA, per germline. This CDR3 reads CSVDARTLFLVDTQYF. The CDR3 bases are TGCAGCGTTGACGCCCGGACTTTGTTTTTGGTAGATACGCAGTATTTT.

In this sample, this clone turned up once. The chain is built from TRBV5-4 and TRBJ1-1; D gene unclear. V shed 4 bases and J shed 0 bases, with 16 bases lying between them. CDR1 and CDR2 (germline): SGHNT, YYREEE (reference sequence). This CDR3 spans 16 amino acids. CDR3 bases: TGTGCCAGCAGCCCTGGTCCTTGGGAGGTGAACACTGAAGCTTTCTTT. It is translated as CASSPGPWEVNTEAFF. Combining the CDR3 with reference TRBV5-4 and TRBJ1-1 gives the whole variable domain ETGVTQSPTHLIKTRGQQVTLRCSSQSGHNTVSWYQQALGQGPQFIFQYYREEENGRGNFPPRFSGLQFPNYSSELNVNALELDDSALYLCASSPGPWEVNTEAFFGQGTRLTVV.

The rearrangement uses TRBV3-1 (or the pseudogene TRBV3-2) and TRBJ2-5; 11 bases are a match to TRBD2. Per the germline V gene, CDR1 is LGHDT and CDR2 is YNNKEL (reference sequence). CDR3 length equals 18 residues. V dropped 4 bases and J dropped 2; count of bases not matched to a gene: 12. The CDR3 reads CASSPLAGGLSSQETQYF. CDR3 sequence (DNA): TGTGCCAGCAGCCCTCTAGCGGGGGGCCTCTCTTCTCAAGAGACCCAGTACTTC.

The gene calls are TRBV13 and TRBJ1-3; the D gene is possibly TRBD1 (5 bases). Germline CDR1 is PRHDT and CDR2 is FYEKMQ (reference sequence). V gave up 3 bases and J gave up 0 bases, with 9 bases separating them. The length of the CDR3 is 15 residues. CDR3 bases: TGTGCCAGCAGCTTCGACAGATTCTCTGGAAACACCATATATTTT. This gives the protein CASSFDRFSGNTIYF.

The V and J genes are TRBV5-5 and TRBJ2-7, with 9 bases that match TRBD2. Germline-derived CDR1 and CDR2 are SGHKS and YYEKEE (reference sequence). J gave up 3 bases and V 7 bases, and 8 bases lay outside the gene matches. The CDR3 spans 14 residues. The DNA of the CDR3 is TGTGCCAGCGGGCGGACTAGCGCGGGCTACGAGCAGTACTTC. Translated: CASGRTSAGYEQYF.

The chain carries TRBV19 and TRBJ1-1; a possible D gene is TRBD1 (6 bases). Germline V gene sequence: CDR1 LNHDA, CDR2 SQIVND (reference sequence). CDR3 length equals 15 residues. Trimming cost V 3 bases and J 0 bases, with 11 bases left between them. The CDR3 is CASSMNTGMNTEAFF. The CDR3 DNA is TGTGCCAGTAGTATGAATACAGGGATGAACACTGAAGCTTTCTTT.

Only a few counts were recorded for this clone. The chain combines TRBV5-1 with TRBJ1-5; 9 positions agree with TRBD1. The CDR3 loop spans 15 amino acids. CDR1 SGHRS and CDR2 YFSETQ come from the germline V gene. The V segment lost 0 bases and the J segment 7 bases; nucleotides outside the gene matches: 5. The chain's CDR3 is CASSLDPGTGQPQHF. The CDR3, as DNA: TGCGCCAGCAGCTTGGATCCCGGGACAGGGCAGCCCCAGCATTTT. Supplemented by reference TRBV5-1 and TRBJ1-5, the full variable domain reads KAGVTQTPRYLIKTRGQQVTLSCSPISGHRSVSWYQQTPGQGLQFLFEYFSETQRNKGNFPGRFSGRQFSNSRSEMNVSTLELGDSALYLCASSLDPGTGQPQHFGDGTRLSIL.

This chain joins TRBV27 and TRBJ1-2, with D tentatively TRBD1 (5 bases). Trimming removed 0 bases at V and 4 bases at J, with 9 bases between. Germline V gene lookup returns CDR1 MNHEY and CDR2 SMNVEV (reference sequence). CDR3 length: 14 amino acids. The CDR3 protein is CASSLSTRAYGYTF. CDR3 nucleotide sequence: TGTGCCAGCAGTTTATCGACCAGGGCCTATGGCTACACCTTC.

This clone was picked up one time. The rearrangement joins TRBV3-1 (or the pseudogene TRBV3-2) to TRBJ1-2, with TRBD1 identical over 11 bases. Germline V gene sequence: CDR1 LGHDT, CDR2 YNNKEL (reference sequence). The trim removed 4 bases at V and 3 bases at J, leaving 4 bases unmatched. This CDR3 is built from 15 residues. The CDR3 DNA reads TGTGCCAGCAGCCGGAAGGGACAGGGGGACTATGGCTACACCTTC. Translated: CASSRKGQGDYGYTF.

The chain has TRBV7-6 and TRBJ2-6; possible D gene TRBD1, 6 bases. The V and J ends lost 5 bases and 0 bases respectively, with 23 bases between them. The CDR3 has 20 residues. CDR1 and CDR2 (germline): SGHVS, FNYEAQ. The CDR3 coding sequence is TGTGCCAGCAGCCGAAGTATTATCGCGGACAGTCACTCTGGGGCCAACGTCCTGACTTTC. As protein: CASSRSIIADSHSGANVLTF. Together with reference TRBV7-6 and TRBJ2-6, the CDR3 gives the full variable domain: GAGVSQSPRYKVTKRGQDVALRCDPISGHVSLYWYRQALGQGPEFLTYFNYEAQQDKSGLPNDRFSAERPEGSISTLTIQRTEQRDSAMYRCASSRSIIADSHSGANVLTFGAGSRLTVL.

The chain has TRBV30 and TRBJ1-1, with a tentative D call TRBD1 (5 bases). This CDR3 is built from 14 residues. V lost 4 bases, J lost 1 base, and 13 bases lay in between. CDR1 is GTSNPN and CDR2 is SVGIG in the germline V gene (reference sequence). As DNA, the CDR3 is TGTGCCTGGACGGACATGTTCGGGAACACTGAAGCTTTCTTT. Its protein product is CAWTDMFGNTEAFF.